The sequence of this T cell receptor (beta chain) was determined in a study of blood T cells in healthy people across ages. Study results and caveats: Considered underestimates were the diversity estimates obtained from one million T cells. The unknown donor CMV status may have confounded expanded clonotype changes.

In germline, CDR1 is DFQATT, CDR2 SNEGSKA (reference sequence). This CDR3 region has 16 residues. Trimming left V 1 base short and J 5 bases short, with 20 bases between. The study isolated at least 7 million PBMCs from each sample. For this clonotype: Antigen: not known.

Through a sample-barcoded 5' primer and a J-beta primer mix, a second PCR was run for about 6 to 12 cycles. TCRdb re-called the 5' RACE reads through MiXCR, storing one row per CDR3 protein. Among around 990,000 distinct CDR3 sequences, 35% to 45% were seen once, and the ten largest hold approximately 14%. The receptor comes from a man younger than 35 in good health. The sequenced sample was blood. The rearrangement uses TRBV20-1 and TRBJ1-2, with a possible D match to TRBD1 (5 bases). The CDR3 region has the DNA TGCAGTGCTAGAGGAGACCCACAGGATTGGTATTATGGCTACACCTTC. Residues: CSARGDPQDWYYGYTF.